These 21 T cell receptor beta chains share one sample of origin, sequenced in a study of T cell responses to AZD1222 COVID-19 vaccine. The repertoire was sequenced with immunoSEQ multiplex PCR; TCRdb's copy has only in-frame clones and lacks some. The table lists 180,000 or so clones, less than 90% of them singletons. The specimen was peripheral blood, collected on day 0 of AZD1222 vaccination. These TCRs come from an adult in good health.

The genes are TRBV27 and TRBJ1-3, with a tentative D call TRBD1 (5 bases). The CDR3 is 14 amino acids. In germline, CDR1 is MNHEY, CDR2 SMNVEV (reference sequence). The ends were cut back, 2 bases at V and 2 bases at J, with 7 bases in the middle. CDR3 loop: CASSLRGAGNTIYF. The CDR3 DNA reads TGTGCCAGCAGTTTAAGAGGGGCTGGAAACACCATATATTTT.

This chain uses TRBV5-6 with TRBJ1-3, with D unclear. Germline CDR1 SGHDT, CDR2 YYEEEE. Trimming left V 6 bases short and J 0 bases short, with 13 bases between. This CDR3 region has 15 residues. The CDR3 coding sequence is TGTGCCAGCACCCGGAGAGCCTTCTCTGGAAACACCATATATTTT. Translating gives CASTRRAFSGNTIYF.

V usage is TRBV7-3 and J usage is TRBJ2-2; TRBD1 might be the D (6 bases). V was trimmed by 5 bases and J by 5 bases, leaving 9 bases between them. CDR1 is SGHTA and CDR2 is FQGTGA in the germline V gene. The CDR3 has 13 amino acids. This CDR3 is CASSVGQTGELFF. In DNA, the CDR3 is TGTGCCAGCAGCGTTGGACAGACCGGGGAGCTGTTTTTT.

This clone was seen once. The CDR3 loop is CASSFLGGHNQPQHF. The CDR3 DNA sequence: TGCGCCAGCAGCTTTTTAGGGGGACACAATCAGCCCCAGCATTTT. The gene calls are TRBV5-1 and TRBJ1-5; the D gene is possibly TRBD1 (6 bases). The CDR3 is made up of 15 amino acids. Trimming removed 2 bases at V and 3 bases at J, with 12 bases between. Germline V gene data show CDR1 as SGHRS and CDR2 as YFSETQ. Full variable domain (rest looked up from reference TRBV5-1 and TRBJ1-5): KAGVTQTPRYLIKTRGQQVTLSCSPISGHRSVSWYQQTPGQGLQFLFEYFSETQRNKGNFPGRFSGRQFSNSRSEMNVSTLELGDSALYLCASSFLGGHNQPQHFGDGTRLSIL.

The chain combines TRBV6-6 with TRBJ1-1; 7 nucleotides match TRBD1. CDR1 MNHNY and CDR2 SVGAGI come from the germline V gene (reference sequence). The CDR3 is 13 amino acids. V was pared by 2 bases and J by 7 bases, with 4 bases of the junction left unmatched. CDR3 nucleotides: TGTGCCAGCAGTTACACCGGACAGGTTGAAGCTTTCTTT. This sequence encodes CASSYTGQVEAFF.

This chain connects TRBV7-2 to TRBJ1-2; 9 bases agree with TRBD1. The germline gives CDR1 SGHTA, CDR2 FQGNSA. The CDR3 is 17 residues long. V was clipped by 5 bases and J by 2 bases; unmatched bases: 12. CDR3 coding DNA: TGTGCCAGCAGCGCCTTACGGGGACAGGGTGGAAACTATGGCTACACCTTC. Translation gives CASSALRGQGGNYGYTF.

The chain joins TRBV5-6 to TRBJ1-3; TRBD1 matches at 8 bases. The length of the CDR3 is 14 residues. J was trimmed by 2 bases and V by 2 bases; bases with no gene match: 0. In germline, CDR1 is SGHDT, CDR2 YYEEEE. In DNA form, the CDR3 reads TGTGCCAGCAGCTTACAGGGGGCTGGAAACACCATATATTTT. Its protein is CASSLQGAGNTIYF. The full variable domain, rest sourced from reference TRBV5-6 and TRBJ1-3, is DAGVTQSPTHLIKTRGQQVTLRCSPKSGHDTVSWYQQALGQGPQFIFQYYEEEERQRGNFPDRFSGHQFPNYSSELNVNALLLGDSALYLCASSLQGAGNTIYFGEGSWLTVV.

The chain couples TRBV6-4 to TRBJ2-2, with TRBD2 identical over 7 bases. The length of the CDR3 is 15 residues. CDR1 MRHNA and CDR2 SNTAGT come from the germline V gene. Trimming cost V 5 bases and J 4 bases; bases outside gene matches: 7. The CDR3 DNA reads TGTGCCAGCAGTTCTCGCAGCGGGGCCACCGGGGAGCTGTTTTTT. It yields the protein CASSSRSGATGELFF.

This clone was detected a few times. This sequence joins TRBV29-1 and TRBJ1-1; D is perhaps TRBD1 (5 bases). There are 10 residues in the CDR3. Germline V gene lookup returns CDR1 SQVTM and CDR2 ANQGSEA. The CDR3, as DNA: TGCAGAGTCGGGGGGACTGAAGCTTTCTTT. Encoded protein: CRVGGTEAFF.

Here the CDR3 reads CASSFDRVTDTQYF. CDR3 nucleotide sequence: TGTGCCAGCAGCTTCGACAGGGTGACAGATACGCAGTATTTT. This sequence joins TRBV7-2 and TRBJ2-3, with 7 bases aligning to TRBD1. The CDR3 covers 14 residues. In germline, CDR1 is SGHTA, CDR2 FQGNSA. J was trimmed by 3 bases and V by 3 bases; bases with no gene match: 3. Combining the CDR3 with reference TRBV7-2 and TRBJ2-3 gives the whole variable domain GAGVSQSPSNKVTEKGKDVELRCDPISGHTALYWYRQSLGQGLEFLIYFQGNSAPDKSGLPSDRFSAERTGGSVSTLTIQRTQQEDSAVYLCASSFDRVTDTQYFGPGTRLTVL.

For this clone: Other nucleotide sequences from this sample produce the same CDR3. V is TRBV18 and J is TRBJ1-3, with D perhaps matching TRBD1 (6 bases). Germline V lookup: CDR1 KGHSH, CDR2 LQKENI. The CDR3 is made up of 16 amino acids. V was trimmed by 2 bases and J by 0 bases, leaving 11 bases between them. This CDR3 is CASSPSQGSSGNTIYF. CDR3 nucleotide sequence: TGTGCCAGCTCACCATCTCAGGGGAGCTCTGGAAACACCATATATTTT.

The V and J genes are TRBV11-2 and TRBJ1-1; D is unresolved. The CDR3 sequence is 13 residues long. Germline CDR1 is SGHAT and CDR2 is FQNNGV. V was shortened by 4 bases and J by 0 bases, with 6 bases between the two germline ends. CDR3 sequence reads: CASSSDLNTEAFF. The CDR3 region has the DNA TGTGCCAGCAGCTCCGACCTGAACACTGAAGCTTTCTTT.

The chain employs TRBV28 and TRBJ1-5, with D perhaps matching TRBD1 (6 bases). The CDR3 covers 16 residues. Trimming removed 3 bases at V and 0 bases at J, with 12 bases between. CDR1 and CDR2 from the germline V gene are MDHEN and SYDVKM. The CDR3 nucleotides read TGTGCCAGCAGTTTCATTCAGGGGTTTAGCAATCAGCCCCAGCATTTT. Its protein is CASSFIQGFSNQPQHF.

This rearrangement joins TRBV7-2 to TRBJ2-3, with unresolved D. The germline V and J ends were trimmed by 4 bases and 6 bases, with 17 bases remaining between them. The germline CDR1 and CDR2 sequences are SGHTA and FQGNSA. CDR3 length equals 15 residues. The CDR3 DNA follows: TGTGCCAGCAGCTCGGGCGTGGTTGGGCGGGATACGCAGTATTTT. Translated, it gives CASSSGVVGRDTQYF.

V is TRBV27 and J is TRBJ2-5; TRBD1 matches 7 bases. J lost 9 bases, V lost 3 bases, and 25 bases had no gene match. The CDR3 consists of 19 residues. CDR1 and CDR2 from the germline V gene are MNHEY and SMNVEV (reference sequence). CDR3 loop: CASSFSFTSPGTAFTAQYF. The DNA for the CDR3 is TGTGCCAGCAGTTTCTCCTTTACAAGCCCCGGGACAGCATTTACGGCCCAGTACTTC.

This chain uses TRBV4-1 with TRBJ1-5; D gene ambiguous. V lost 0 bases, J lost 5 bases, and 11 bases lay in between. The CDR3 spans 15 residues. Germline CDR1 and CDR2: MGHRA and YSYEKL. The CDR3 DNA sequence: TGCGCCAGCAGCCAAGATCCGGGGAGCGATCAGCCCCAGCATTTT. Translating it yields CASSQDPGSDQPQHF.

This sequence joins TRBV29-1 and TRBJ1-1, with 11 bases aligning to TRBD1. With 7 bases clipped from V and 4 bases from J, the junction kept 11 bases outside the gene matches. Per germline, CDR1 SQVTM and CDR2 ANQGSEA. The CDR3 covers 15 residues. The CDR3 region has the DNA TGCAGCGCATTTGGACCGGGACAGGGGGGCACTGAAGCTTTCTTT. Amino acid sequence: CSAFGPGQGGTEAFF.

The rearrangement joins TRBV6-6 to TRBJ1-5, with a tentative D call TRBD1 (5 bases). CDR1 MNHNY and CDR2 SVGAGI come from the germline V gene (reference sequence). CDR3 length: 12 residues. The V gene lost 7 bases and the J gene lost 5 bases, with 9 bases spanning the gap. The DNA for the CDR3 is TGTGCCAGCACGGGGCGCGATCAGCCCCAGCATTTT. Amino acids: CASTGRDQPQHF.

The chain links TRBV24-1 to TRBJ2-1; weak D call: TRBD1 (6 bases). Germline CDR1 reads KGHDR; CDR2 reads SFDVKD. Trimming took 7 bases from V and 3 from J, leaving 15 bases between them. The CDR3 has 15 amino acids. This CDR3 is CATSGTNKVYNEQFF. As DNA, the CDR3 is TGTGCCACCAGCGGGACAAATAAGGTCTACAATGAGCAGTTCTTC.

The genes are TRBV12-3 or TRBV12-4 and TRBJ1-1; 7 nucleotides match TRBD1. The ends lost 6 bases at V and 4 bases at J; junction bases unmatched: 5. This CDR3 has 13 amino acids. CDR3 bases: TGTGCCAGCAGCAAGACAGGGTCCACTGAAGCTTTCTTT. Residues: CASSKTGSTEAFF.

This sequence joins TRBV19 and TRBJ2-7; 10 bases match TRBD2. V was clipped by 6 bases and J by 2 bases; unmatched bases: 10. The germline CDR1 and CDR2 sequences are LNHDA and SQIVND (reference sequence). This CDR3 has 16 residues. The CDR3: CASSDLTSGNTYEQYF. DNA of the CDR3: TGTGCCAGTAGCGACCTCACTAGCGGGAATACCTACGAGCAGTACTTC.